Below, 26 T cell receptor beta chains from the same sample are listed, as sequenced in a study of T-cell memory formation after mild COVID-19. TCRdb reprocessed the 5' RACE reads via MiXCR and lists one record per CDR3 protein. Among nearly 110,000 distinct CDR3 sequences listed, approximately 15% were seen once. The sample was PBMCs or a T cell subset sorted from them (not recorded which). These receptors all stem from a man aged 18 to 29 who had mild COVID-19 (a few samples of this study predate the infection). Cell type and time point are not known.

This clonotype was observed at least ten times. The chain couples TRBV27 to TRBJ2-7; 11 bases are shared with TRBD2. The length of the CDR3 is 15 residues. The ends lost 2 bases at V and 7 bases at J; junction bases unmatched: 7. CDR1 MNHEY and CDR2 SMNVEV come from the germline V gene (reference sequence). The CDR3 loop is CASSLATSGASEQYF. The DNA of the CDR3 is TGTGCCAGCAGTTTAGCGACTAGCGGGGCGTCAGAGCAGTACTTC.

The chain joins TRBV18 to TRBJ1-1; TRBD1 aligns across 8 bases. The germline V gene encodes CDR1 KGHSH and CDR2 LQKENI. The V gene end was trimmed by 6 bases and the J gene end by 5 bases; junction bases not matched to a gene: 8. CDR3 length: 14 amino acids. CDR3 nucleotide sequence: TGTGCCAGCTCCCCGACAGGGGAAAGGACTGAAGCTTTCTTT. This codes for CASSPTGERTEAFF.

This clonotype was found many times. The rearrangement links TRBV4-3 to TRBJ2-1; 10 nucleotides match TRBD2. The J segment lost 9 bases and the V segment lost 5 bases, leaving 10 bases of the junction unmatched. CDR1 is LGHNA, CDR2 YSLEER, per germline. The CDR3 is 15 residues long. CDR3 protein: CASSLGLAGVGEQFF. The CDR3 region has the DNA TGCGCCAGCAGCTTGGGGCTAGCGGGGGTTGGTGAGCAGTTCTTC.

This clonotype was seen a handful of times. V is TRBV12-3 or TRBV12-4 and J is TRBJ1-6, with a tentative D call TRBD1 (5 bases). The CDR3 totals 14 residues. The V end lost 3 bases, the J end lost 4 bases, and 7 bases lay between the germline ends. The CDR3 DNA follows: TGTGCCAGCAGTTTTGACAGTTATAATTCACCCCTCCACTTT. This gives the protein CASSFDSYNSPLHF.

CDR3 protein: CASSYGLAGGGQSYNEQFF. The DNA of the CDR3 is TGTGCCAGCAGTTACGGGCTAGCGGGGGGTGGTCAGTCCTACAATGAGCAGTTCTTC. The chain joins TRBV6-2 or TRBV6-3 to TRBJ2-1, with 11 bases aligning to TRBD2. The CDR3 totals 19 residues. V dropped 2 bases and J dropped 1; count of bases not matched to a gene: 10. CDR1 and CDR2 (germline): MNHEY, SVGEGT.

The CDR3: CASSPWGGSYEQYF. The DNA of the CDR3 is TGTGCCAGCAGCCCCTGGGGGGGGTCCTACGAGCAGTACTTC. This rearrangement joins TRBV7-9 to TRBJ2-7; TRBD2 aligns across 7 bases. CDR1 is SEHNR, CDR2 FQNEAQ, per germline (reference sequence). The CDR3 has 14 amino acids. V lost 5 bases and J lost 1; bases outside the gene matches: 5.

In its sample, this clonotype was seen many times. V usage is TRBV12-3 or TRBV12-4 and J usage is TRBJ2-7; 8 bases fit TRBD1. The CDR3 is 14 amino acids. Germline trimming cut 5 bases from V and 2 bases from J; bases unmatched to any gene: 5. The chain's CDR3 is CASSKGQGAYEQYV. The CDR3 region has the DNA TGTGCCAGCAGTAAAGGACAGGGCGCCTACGAGCAGTACGTC.

This clonotype was detected a few times. V and J are TRBV27 and TRBJ2-7; TRBD2 matches 7 bases. From germline, CDR1 is MNHEY and CDR2 SMNVEV (reference sequence). The length of the CDR3 is 12 residues. The trim removed 8 bases at V and 5 bases at J, leaving 6 bases unmatched. The CDR3 reads CASGRVEDEQYF. For the CDR3, the DNA is TGTGCCAGCGGGAGGGTTGAAGACGAGCAGTACTTC.

The genes are TRBV7-9 and TRBJ1-2, with D possibly being TRBD1 (6 bases). CDR3 length: 12 amino acids. V was clipped by 5 bases and J by 4 bases, with 8 bases between them. CDR1 is SEHNR and CDR2 is FQNEAQ in the germline V gene (reference sequence). This CDR3 reads CASSEDSYGYTF. In DNA form, the CDR3 reads TGTGCCAGCAGCGAGGACAGCTATGGCTACACCTTC.

This clonotype was counted a single time. This rearrangement joins TRBV27 to TRBJ2-5; D ambiguous. CDR3 length: 13 amino acids. The germline gives CDR1 MNHEY, CDR2 SMNVEV (reference sequence). The germline V and J ends were trimmed by 4 bases and 6 bases, with 12 bases remaining between them. The CDR3 sequence is CASSSPPTQTQYF. The CDR3 DNA reads as TGTGCCAGCAGTTCCCCCCCGACTCAGACCCAGTACTTC.

This clonotype was observed at least ten times. The rearrangement links TRBV12-3 or TRBV12-4 to TRBJ2-7; D unresolved. This CDR3 region has 11 residues. V was clipped by 6 bases and J by 4 bases, with 7 bases between them. The CDR3 sequence: CASSSGYEQYV. In nucleotides, the CDR3 is TGTGCCAGCAGCTCCGGGTACGAGCAGTACGTC.

V usage is TRBV4-1 and J usage is TRBJ1-1, with unresolved D. Germline values: CDR1 MGHRA, CDR2 YSYEKL. The V gene lost 6 bases and the J gene lost 1 base, with 18 bases spanning the gap. The CDR3 is 16 residues long. CDR3 in amino acids: CASRPNHEGWNTEAFF. The DNA of the CDR3 is TGCGCCAGCAGACCCAATCACGAGGGCTGGAACACTGAAGCTTTCTTT.

As to this clonotype: Because it lacks the conserved phenylalanine or tryptophan at the end, this CDR3 is likely a read error. This chain links TRBV5-6 with TRBJ1-3, with TRBD1 identical over 9 bases. Germline CDR1 and CDR2: SGHDT and YYEEEE. This CDR3 is 17 amino acids long. V lost 0 bases to trimming and J lost 0 bases; unmatched junction nucleotides: 4. The CDR3 region is CASSLGTGEFSGNTIYS. DNA for the CDR3: TGTGCCAGCAGCTTGGGGACAGGGGAATTCTCTGGAAACACCATATATTCT.

This clonotype appeared many times. The chain is built from TRBV7-3 and TRBJ2-3; D is unresolved. This CDR3 spans 15 amino acids. Trimming took off 5 bases at V and 0 bases at J, with 12 bases between the two ends. Looked up from germline, CDR1 is SGHTA and CDR2 is FQGTGA. CDR3 region: CASSHHLTSTDTQYF. The CDR3 DNA is TGTGCCAGCAGCCACCACCTCACTAGCACAGATACGCAGTATTTT.

The sample holds a few counts of this clonotype. This rearrangement joins TRBV29-1 to TRBJ2-5, with D unclear. Germline V gene sequence: CDR1 SQVTM, CDR2 ANQGSEA. This CDR3 has 13 residues. Trimming pared 1 base from V and 7 bases from J, leaving 13 bases between. The CDR3 DNA sequence: TGCAGCGTTGAAGCCGGCTCCGAGGCGACCCAGTACTTC. Residues: CSVEAGSEATQYF.

This clonotype was detected only a few times. V gene TRBV7-9 combines with J gene TRBJ1-1, with D hard to call. Germline loops: CDR1 SEHNR, CDR2 FQNEAQ (reference sequence). V was shortened by 4 bases and J by 1 base, with 13 bases between the two germline ends. This CDR3 comprises 15 residues. The CDR3 nucleotides are TGTGCCAGCAGCTCCCCGGGGTGGCCGAACACTGAAGCTTTCTTT. Its translation: CASSSPGWPNTEAFF.

This clonotype was observed many times. J is TRBJ1-5 and V is TRBV15; tentative D call: TRBD1 (6 bases). Germline lookup yields CDR1 LNHNV and CDR2 YYDKDF (reference sequence). CDR3 length: 12 amino acids. V was trimmed by 5 bases and J by 7 bases, leaving 9 bases between them. This CDR3 is CATSPQGQPQHF. The CDR3 region has the DNA TGTGCCACCAGCCCACAGGGACAGCCCCAGCATTTT.

This clonotype occurred a few times. The chain carries TRBV11-2 and TRBJ1-1, with D possibly TRBD1 on 5 matching bases. The CDR3 runs to 15 residues. Trimming cost V 1 base and J 0 bases, with 9 bases left between them. The germline V gene encodes CDR1 SGHAT and CDR2 FQNNGV. The CDR3 protein is CASSLAGVLNTEAFF. The CDR3 DNA follows: TGTGCCAGCAGCTTAGCGGGGGTGTTGAACACTGAAGCTTTCTTT.

The chain employs TRBV3-1 and TRBJ1-5; TRBD1 matches at 8 bases. Trimming cost V 4 bases and J 5 bases; bases outside gene matches: 4. Germline V gene sequence: CDR1 LGHDT, CDR2 YNNKEL (reference sequence). The CDR3 is made up of 14 amino acids. This CDR3 reads CASSPDRVDQPQHF. DNA for the CDR3: TGTGCCAGCAGCCCGGACAGGGTCGATCAGCCCCAGCATTTT.

The chain couples TRBV7-8 to TRBJ1-5; no reliable D call. In germline, CDR1 is SGHVS, CDR2 FQNEAQ. Trimming shortened V by 4 bases and J by 0 bases, and 7 bases separated the two germline ends. The CDR3 has 14 residues. CDR3 sequence: CASSYRSSNQPQHF. The CDR3 region has the DNA TGTGCCAGCAGCTACCGGAGTAGCAATCAGCCCCAGCATTTT. Drawing the rest from reference TRBV7-8 and TRBJ1-5, the complete variable domain is GAGVSQSPRYKVAKRGQDVALRCDPISGHVSLFWYQQALGQGPEFLTYFQNEAQLDKSGLPSDRFFAERPEGSVSTLKIQRTQQEDSAVYLCASSYRSSNQPQHFGDGTRLSIL.

The V call is TRBV6-5, the J call TRBJ1-3; D is undetermined. This CDR3 has 13 residues. Germline values: CDR1 MNHEY, CDR2 SVGAGI. V was cut by 10 bases and J by 4 bases, with 14 bases left in between. The CDR3 sequence: CATLDPTGNTIYF. The CDR3 nucleotides are TGTGCCACCTTGGACCCAACCGGAAACACCATATATTTT.

This chain uses TRBV27 with TRBJ2-3; D is undetermined. Germline V gives CDR1 MNHEY, CDR2 SMNVEV (reference sequence). The CDR3 has 15 amino acids. With 5 bases removed from V and 4 bases from J, the gap between germline ends came to 16 bases. DNA for the CDR3: TGTGCCAGCAGTCTGGGGAAGATCCTTGCAGATACGCAGTATTTT. It encodes CASSLGKILADTQYF.

This chain connects TRBV6-5 to TRBJ1-1, with a weak D call TRBD1 (5 bases). Germline V gene lookup returns CDR1 MNHEY and CDR2 SVGAGI. V lost 4 bases and J lost 1, with 10 bases in between. CDR3 length: 14 amino acids. CDR3 protein: CASSSGAGNTEAFF. The CDR3 DNA sequence: TGTGCCAGCAGTTCCGGGGCAGGGAACACTGAAGCTTTCTTT.

V is TRBV7-9 and J is TRBJ1-2; possibly TRBD1 for D (6 bases). V was pared by 5 bases and J by 8 bases, with 15 bases between. The CDR3 extends over 13 amino acids. Germline V gene sequence: CDR1 SEHNR, CDR2 FQNEAQ (reference sequence). In DNA, the CDR3 is TGTGCCAGCAGCGACCGGACAGTGTGGGGCTACACCTTC. Its protein product is CASSDRTVWGYTF.

The table lists this clonotype with a few counts. The rearrangement joins TRBV5-1 to TRBJ1-1, with TRBD1 identical over 7 bases. The CDR3 has 15 amino acids. V trimming: 0 bases; J trimming: 4 bases; junction bases outside the gene matches: 6. Germline lookup yields CDR1 SGHRS and CDR2 YFSETQ. The chain's CDR3 is CASSLGQGTSTEAFF. The CDR3 coding sequence is TGCGCCAGCAGCTTGGGACAGGGAACTAGCACTGAAGCTTTCTTT.

A few counts support this clonotype. The chain combines TRBV9 with TRBJ2-3, with 7 bases matching TRBD2. There are 16 residues in the CDR3. CDR1 is SGDLS, CDR2 YYNGEE, per germline. J was trimmed by 0 bases and V by 4 bases; bases with no gene match: 8. CDR3 sequence reads: CASSSRSGDSTDTQYF. The CDR3 DNA sequence: TGTGCCAGCAGCTCCAGAAGCGGGGATAGCACAGATACGCAGTATTTT.